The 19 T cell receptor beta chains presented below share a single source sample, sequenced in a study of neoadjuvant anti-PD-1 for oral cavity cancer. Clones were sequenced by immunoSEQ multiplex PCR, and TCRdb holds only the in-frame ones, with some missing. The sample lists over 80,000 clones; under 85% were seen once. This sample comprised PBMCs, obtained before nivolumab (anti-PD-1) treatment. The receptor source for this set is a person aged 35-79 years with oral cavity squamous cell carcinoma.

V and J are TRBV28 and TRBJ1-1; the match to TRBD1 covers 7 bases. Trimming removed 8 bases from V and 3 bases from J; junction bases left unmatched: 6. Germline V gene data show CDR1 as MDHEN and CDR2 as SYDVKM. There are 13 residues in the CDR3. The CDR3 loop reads CASSITGDTEAFF. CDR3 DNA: TGTGCCAGCTCCATTACAGGGGACACTGAAGCTTTCTTT.

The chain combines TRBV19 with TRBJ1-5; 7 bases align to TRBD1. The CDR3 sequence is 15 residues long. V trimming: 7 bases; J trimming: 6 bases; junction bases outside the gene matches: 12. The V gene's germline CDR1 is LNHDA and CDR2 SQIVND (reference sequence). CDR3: CASNRVRGGSQPQHF. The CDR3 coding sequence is TGTGCCAGTAATCGGGTAAGAGGGGGCAGTCAGCCCCAGCATTTT.

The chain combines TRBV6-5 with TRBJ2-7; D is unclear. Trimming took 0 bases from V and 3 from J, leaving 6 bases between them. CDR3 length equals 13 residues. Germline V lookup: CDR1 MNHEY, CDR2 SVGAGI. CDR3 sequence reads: CASSYSRHYEQYF. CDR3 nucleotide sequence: TGTGCCAGCAGTTACTCGAGGCACTACGAGCAGTACTTC.

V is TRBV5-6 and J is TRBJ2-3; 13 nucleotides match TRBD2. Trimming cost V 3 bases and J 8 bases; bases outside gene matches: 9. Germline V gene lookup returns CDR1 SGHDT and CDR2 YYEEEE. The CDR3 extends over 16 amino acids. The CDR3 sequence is CASSSGTSGAGGTQYF. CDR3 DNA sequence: TGTGCCAGCAGCTCCGGGACTAGCGGGGCCGGAGGTACGCAGTATTTT.

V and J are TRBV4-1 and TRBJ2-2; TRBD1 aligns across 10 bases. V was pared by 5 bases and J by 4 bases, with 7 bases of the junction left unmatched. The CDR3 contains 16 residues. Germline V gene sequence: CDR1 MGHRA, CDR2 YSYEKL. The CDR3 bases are TGCGCCAGCAGCTATGGGGGACAGGGGTTCACCGGGGAGCTGTTTTTT. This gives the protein CASSYGGQGFTGELFF.

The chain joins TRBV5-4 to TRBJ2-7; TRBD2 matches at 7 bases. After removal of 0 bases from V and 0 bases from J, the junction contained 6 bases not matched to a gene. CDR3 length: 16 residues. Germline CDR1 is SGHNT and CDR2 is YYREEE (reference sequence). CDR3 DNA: TGTGCCAGCAGCTTGGTAGCAGCGGGGAGCTCCTACGAGCAGTACTTC. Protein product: CASSLVAAGSSYEQYF.

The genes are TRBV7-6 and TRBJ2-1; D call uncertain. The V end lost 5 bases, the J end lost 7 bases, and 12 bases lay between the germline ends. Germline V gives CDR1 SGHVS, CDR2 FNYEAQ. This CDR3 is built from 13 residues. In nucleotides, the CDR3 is TGTGCCAGCAGCCCCATAATTGGGAATGAGCAGTTCTTC. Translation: CASSPIIGNEQFF.

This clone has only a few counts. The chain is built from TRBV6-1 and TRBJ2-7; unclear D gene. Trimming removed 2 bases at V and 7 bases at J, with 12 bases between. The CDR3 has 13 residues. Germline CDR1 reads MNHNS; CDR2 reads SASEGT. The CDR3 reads CASSEFGLGEQYF. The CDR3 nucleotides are TGTGCCAGCAGTGAATTTGGGTTGGGGGAGCAGTACTTC.

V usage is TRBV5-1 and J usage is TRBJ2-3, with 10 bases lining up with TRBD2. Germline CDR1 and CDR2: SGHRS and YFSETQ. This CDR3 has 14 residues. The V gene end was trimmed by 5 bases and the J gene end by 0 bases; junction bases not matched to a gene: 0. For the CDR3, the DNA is TGCGCCAGCAGGACTAGCGGGAGCACAGATACGCAGTATTTT. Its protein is CASRTSGSTDTQYF. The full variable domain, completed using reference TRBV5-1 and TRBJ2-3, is KAGVTQTPRYLIKTRGQQVTLSCSPISGHRSVSWYQQTPGQGLQFLFEYFSETQRNKGNFPGRFSGRQFSNSRSEMNVSTLELGDSALYLCASRTSGSTDTQYFGPGTRLTVL.

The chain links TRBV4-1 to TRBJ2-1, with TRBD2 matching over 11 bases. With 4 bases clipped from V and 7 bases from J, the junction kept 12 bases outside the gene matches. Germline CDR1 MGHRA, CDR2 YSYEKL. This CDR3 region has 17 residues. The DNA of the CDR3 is TGCGCCAGCAGCCTCCAATCAACTAGCGGGAGTGGGAATGAGCAGTTCTTC. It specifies CASSLQSTSGSGNEQFF.

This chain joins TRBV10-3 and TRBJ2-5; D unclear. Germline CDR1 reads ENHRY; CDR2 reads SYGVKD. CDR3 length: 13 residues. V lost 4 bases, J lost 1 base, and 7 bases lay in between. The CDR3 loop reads CAISVSSQETQYF. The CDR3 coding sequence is TGTGCCATCAGTGTATCCAGCCAAGAGACCCAGTACTTC.

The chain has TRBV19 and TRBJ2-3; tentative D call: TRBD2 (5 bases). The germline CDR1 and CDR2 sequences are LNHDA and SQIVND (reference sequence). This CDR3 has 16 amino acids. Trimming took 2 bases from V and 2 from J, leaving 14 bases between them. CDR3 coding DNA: TGTGCCAGTAGTATATTAAGCGGCCCTATCACAGATACGCAGTATTTT. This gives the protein CASSILSGPITDTQYF. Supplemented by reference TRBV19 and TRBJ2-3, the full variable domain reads DGGITQSPKYLFRKEGQNVTLSCEQNLNHDAMYWYRQDPGQGLRLIYYSQIVNDFQKGDIAEGYSVSREKKESFPLTVTSAQKNPTAFYLCASSILSGPITDTQYFGPGTRLTVL.

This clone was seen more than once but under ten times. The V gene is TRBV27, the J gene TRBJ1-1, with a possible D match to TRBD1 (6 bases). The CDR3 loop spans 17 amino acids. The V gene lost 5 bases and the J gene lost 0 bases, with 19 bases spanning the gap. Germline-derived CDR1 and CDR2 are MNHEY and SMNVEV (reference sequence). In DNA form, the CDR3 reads TGTGCCAGCAGTCCGTCCGGGACACCACGGCTGAACACTGAAGCTTTCTTT. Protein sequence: CASSPSGTPRLNTEAFF.

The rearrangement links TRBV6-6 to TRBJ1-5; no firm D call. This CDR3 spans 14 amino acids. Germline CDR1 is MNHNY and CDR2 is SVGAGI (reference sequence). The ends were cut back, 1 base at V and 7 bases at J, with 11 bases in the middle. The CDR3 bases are TGTGCCAGCAGTTACTTAACCGGGAGCCAGCCCCAGCATTTT. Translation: CASSYLTGSQPQHF.

The DNA of the CDR3 is TGTGCCAGCCATACAGGGTTCAATCAGCCCCAGCATTTT. Translating it yields CASHTGFNQPQHF. The chain is built from TRBV19 and TRBJ1-5; a possible D gene is TRBD1 (6 bases). Per the germline V gene, CDR1 is LNHDA and CDR2 is SQIVND (reference sequence). This CDR3 comprises 13 residues. V was cut by 9 bases and J by 3 bases, with 12 bases left in between.

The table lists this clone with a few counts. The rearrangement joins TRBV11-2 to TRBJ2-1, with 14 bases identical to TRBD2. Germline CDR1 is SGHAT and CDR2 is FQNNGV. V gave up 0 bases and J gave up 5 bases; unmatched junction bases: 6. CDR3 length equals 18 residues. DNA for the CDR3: TGTGCCAGCAGCTTAGATCGGACTAGCGGGAGGCCACACAATGAGCAGTTCTTC. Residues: CASSLDRTSGRPHNEQFF.

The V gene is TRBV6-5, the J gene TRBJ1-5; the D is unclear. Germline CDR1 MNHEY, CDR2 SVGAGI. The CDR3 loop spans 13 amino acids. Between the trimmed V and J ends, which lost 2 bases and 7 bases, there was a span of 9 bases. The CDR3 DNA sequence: TGTGCCAGCAGTTACGAGGTGGGACAGCCCCAGCATTTT. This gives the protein CASSYEVGQPQHF.

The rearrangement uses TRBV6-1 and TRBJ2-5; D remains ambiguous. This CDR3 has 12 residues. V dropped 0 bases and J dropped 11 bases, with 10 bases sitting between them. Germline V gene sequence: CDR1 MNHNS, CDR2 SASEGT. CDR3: CASSEATSAQYF. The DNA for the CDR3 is TGTGCCAGCAGTGAAGCCACGTCCGCTCAGTACTTC.

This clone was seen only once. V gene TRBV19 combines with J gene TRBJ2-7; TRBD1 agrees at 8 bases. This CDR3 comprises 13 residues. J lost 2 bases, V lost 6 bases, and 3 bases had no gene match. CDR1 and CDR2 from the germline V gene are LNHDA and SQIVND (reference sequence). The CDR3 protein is CASRRTGTYEQYF. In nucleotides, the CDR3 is TGTGCCAGTAGAAGGACAGGGACCTACGAGCAGTACTTC. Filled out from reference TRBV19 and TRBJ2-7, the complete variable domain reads DGGITQSPKYLFRKEGQNVTLSCEQNLNHDAMYWYRQDPGQGLRLIYYSQIVNDFQKGDIAEGYSVSREKKESFPLTVTSAQKNPTAFYLCASRRTGTYEQYFGPGTRLTVT.